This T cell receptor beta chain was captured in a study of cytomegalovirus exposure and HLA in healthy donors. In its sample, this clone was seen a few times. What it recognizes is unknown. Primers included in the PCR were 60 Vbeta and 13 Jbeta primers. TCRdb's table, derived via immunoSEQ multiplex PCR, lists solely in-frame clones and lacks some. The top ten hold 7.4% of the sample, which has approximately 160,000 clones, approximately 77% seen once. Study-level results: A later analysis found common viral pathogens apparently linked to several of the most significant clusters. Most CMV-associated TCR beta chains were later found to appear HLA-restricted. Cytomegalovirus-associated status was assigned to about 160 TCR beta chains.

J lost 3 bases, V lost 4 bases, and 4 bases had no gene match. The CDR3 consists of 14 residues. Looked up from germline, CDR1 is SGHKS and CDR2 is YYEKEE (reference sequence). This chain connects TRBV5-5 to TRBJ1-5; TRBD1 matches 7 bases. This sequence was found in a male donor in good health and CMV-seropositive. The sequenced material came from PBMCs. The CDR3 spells CASSGTAYNQPQHF. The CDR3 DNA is TGTGCCAGCAGCGGGACAGCTTACAATCAGCCCCAGCATTTT.